These 8 T cell receptor beta chains were sequenced from one sample in a study of cytotoxic CD8 clonotypes in ibrutinib-treated CLL. Clones were sequenced by immunoSEQ multiplex PCR, and TCRdb holds only the in-frame ones, with some missing. The table includes 150,000 to 250,000 clones, 55% to 85% detected once. This sample comprised PBMCs, obtained after 24 months of ibrutinib treatment. These receptor sequences come from a human donor with chronic lymphocytic leukemia.

The chain carries TRBV6-5 and TRBJ1-1; 9 nucleotides match TRBD1. With V trimmed by 0 bases and J by 4 bases, 6 bases remained unmatched. CDR1 is MNHEY and CDR2 is SVGAGI in the germline V gene. The CDR3 is made up of 16 amino acids. The CDR3 DNA reads TGTGCCAGCAGTTACTCGTGGACAGGGGAAGCCACTGAAGCTTTCTTT. It is translated as CASSYSWTGEATEAFF.

The rearrangement uses TRBV25-1 and TRBJ2-7; D might be TRBD2 (6 bases). CDR1 MGHDK and CDR2 SYGVNS come from the germline V gene. V was clipped by 5 bases and J by 3 bases, with 14 bases between them. CDR3 length equals 14 residues. CDR3 amino acids: CASSPVDGGYEQYF. In DNA form, the CDR3 reads TGTGCCAGCAGTCCCGTGGACGGGGGCTACGAGCAGTACTTC.

This clone appeared a few times. This chain connects TRBV27 to TRBJ2-6; D is undetermined. Germline CDR1 reads MNHEY; CDR2 reads SMNVEV (reference sequence). The CDR3 is 16 residues long. V was cut by 4 bases and J by 0 bases, with 10 bases left in between. The CDR3 loop is CASSSTLLSGANVLTF. CDR3 DNA: TGTGCCAGCAGTTCAACGCTTCTCTCTGGGGCCAACGTCCTGACTTTC.

V gene TRBV28 combines with J gene TRBJ1-2, with a possible D match to TRBD1 (6 bases). The germline V gene has CDR1 MDHEN and CDR2 SYDVKM. This CDR3 has 14 amino acids. Between the trimmed V and J ends, which lost 6 bases and 4 bases, there was a span of 15 bases. The CDR3 DNA reads TGTGCCAGCAGGCCAAGGGGGTTTACCTATGGCTACACCTTC. It codes for CASRPRGFTYGYTF.

The chain recombines TRBV5-1 with TRBJ1-1; no clear D gene. Deletions cut 3 bases from V and 1 base from J, with 10 bases between. The germline V gene encodes CDR1 SGHRS and CDR2 YFSETQ. This CDR3 spans 14 amino acids. CDR3 residues: CASSSFNRNTEAFF. CDR3 sequence (DNA): TGCGCCAGCAGCTCATTTAATAGGAACACTGAAGCTTTCTTT. The full variable domain, its missing parts supplied by reference TRBV5-1 and TRBJ1-1, is KAGVTQTPRYLIKTRGQQVTLSCSPISGHRSVSWYQQTPGQGLQFLFEYFSETQRNKGNFPGRFSGRQFSNSRSEMNVSTLELGDSALYLCASSSFNRNTEAFFGQGTRLTVV.

The chain recombines TRBV6-5 with TRBJ1-5; 8 positions match TRBD1. Trimming removed 6 bases from V and 0 bases from J; junction bases left unmatched: 1. CDR1 is MNHEY and CDR2 is SVGAGI in the germline V gene. The CDR3 totals 14 residues. The CDR3 nucleotides are TGTGCCAGCAGACAGGGGGGTAGCAATCAGCCCCAGCATTTT. This encodes CASRQGGSNQPQHF.

This clone was detected only a few times. The V call is TRBV6-1, the J call TRBJ1-2; unclear D gene. The germline gives CDR1 MNHNS, CDR2 SASEGT. There are 15 residues in the CDR3. Trimming took 1 base from V and 10 from J, leaving 19 bases between them. For the CDR3, the DNA is TGTGCCAGCAGTGAAGGGCAGATCCTTTATACGTTCTACACCTTC. Amino acids: CASSEGQILYTFYTF.

The chain combines TRBV11-3 with TRBJ2-1, with TRBD2 matching over 13 bases. Looked up from germline, CDR1 is SGHNT and CDR2 is YENEEA. There are 17 residues in the CDR3. V lost 1 base and J lost 6; bases outside the gene matches: 6. The CDR3 sequence is CASSLVTSGRGSNEQFF. CDR3 DNA: TGTGCCAGCAGCTTAGTTACTAGCGGGAGGGGTAGCAATGAGCAGTTCTTC.